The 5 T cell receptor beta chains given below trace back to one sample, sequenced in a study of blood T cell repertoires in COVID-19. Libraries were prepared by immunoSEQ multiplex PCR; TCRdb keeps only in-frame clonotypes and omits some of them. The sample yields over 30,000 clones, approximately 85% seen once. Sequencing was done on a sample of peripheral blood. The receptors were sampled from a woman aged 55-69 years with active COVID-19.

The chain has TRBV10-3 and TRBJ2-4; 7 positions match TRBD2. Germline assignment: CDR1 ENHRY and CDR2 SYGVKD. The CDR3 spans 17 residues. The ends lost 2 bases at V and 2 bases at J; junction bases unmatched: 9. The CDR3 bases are TGTGCCATCAGTGAGACGCCTCCGGGGGGTACCAAAAACATTCAGTACTTC. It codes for CAISETPPGGTKNIQYF.

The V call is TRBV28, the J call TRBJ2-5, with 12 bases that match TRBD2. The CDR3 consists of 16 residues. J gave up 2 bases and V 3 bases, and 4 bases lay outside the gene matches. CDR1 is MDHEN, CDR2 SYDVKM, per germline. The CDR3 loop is CASSLWLAGGQETQYF. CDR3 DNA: TGTGCCAGCAGTTTGTGGCTAGCGGGGGGGCAAGAGACCCAGTACTTC. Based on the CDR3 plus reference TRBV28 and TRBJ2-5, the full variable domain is DVKVTQSSRYLVKRTGEKVFLECVQDMDHENMFWYRQDPGLGLRLIYFSYDVKMKEKGDIPEGYSVSREKKERFSLILESASTNQTSMYLCASSLWLAGGQETQYFGPGTRLLVL.

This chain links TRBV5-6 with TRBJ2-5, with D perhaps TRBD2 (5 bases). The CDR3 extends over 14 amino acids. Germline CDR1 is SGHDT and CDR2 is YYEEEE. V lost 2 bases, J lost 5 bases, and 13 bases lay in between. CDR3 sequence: CASSFSGSLETQYF. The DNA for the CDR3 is TGTGCCAGCAGCTTCTCGGGGAGTCTGGAGACCCAGTACTTC.

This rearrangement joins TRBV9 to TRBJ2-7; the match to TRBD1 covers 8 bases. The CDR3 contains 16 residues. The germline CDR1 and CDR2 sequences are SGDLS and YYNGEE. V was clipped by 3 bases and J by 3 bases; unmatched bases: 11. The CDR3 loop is CASSARAGGTDYEQYF. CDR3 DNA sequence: TGTGCCAGCAGCGCCAGAGCAGGGGGCACAGACTACGAGCAGTACTTC.

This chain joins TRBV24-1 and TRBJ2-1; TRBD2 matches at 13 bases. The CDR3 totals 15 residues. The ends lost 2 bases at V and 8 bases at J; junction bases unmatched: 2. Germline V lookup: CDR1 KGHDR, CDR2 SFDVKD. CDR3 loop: CATSDWTSGRHEQFF. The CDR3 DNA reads TGTGCCACCAGTGATTGGACTAGCGGGAGACATGAGCAGTTCTTC.